This entry is about one T cell receptor (beta chain). Its antigen is as yet unknown. Some clones are missing from TCRdb's copy, which holds only in-frame ones; the method was immunoSEQ multiplex PCR. The table includes about 130,000 clones, 86% detected once. This sample was taken from a study of T cell responses to AZD1222 COVID-19 vaccine. The study's findings and limits: Close to half of spike-specific TCRs reportedly recognize unmutated variant regions.

Germline V gene sequence: CDR1 SGHAT, CDR2 FQDESV (reference sequence). The CDR3 is 13 amino acids. The V and J ends lost 4 bases and 3 bases respectively, with 10 bases between them. This specimen consisted of peripheral blood, obtained on day 0 of AZD1222 vaccination. The origin of this receptor is an adult in good health. The rearrangement links TRBV11-1 to TRBJ2-7, with D hard to call. CDR3 protein: CASSSIVNYEQYF. DNA for the CDR3: TGTGCCAGCAGCTCGATAGTGAACTACGAGCAGTACTTC.